This T cell receptor (beta chain) came from a study of blood T cell repertoires in COVID-19. Study details: There were acute and convalescent COVID-19 samples, and they came from the United States, Italy and Spain. In each case, the material was cDNA or gDNA derived from T cells, B-cell-depleted T cells, or PBMCs.

Original methodology: For nucleated cells, counts were estimated from reference gene primer amplification. Only in-frame clones appear in the TCRdb table, and some are missing; sequencing was by immunoSEQ multiplex PCR. The V and J calls and clone size come from that table; D and trimming were worked out from the DNA. The sample carries about 200,000 clones, about 85% recorded once. V was cut by 4 bases and J by 7 bases, with 11 bases left in between. This CDR3 spans 13 amino acids. CDR1 is SEHNR, CDR2 FQNEAQ, per germline (reference sequence). Seattle's enrolled individuals joined amid active infection and were then monitored longitudinally.

What was sequenced was peripheral blood. The sequence came from a man aged 55 to 70 with COVID-19, enrolled during active disease. This chain joins TRBV7-9 and TRBJ2-1; D is perhaps TRBD1 (5 bases). The CDR3 DNA is TGTGCCAGCAGCTCTTATGGGGCAAATGAGCAGTTCTTC. Amino acids: CASSSYGANEQFF.